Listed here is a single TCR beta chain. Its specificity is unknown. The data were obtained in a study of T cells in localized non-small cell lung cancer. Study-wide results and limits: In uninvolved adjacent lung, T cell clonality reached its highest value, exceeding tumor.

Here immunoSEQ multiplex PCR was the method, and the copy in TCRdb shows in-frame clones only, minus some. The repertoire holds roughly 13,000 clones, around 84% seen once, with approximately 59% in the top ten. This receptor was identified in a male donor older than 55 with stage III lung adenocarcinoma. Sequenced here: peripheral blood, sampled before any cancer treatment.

The CDR3 bases are TGTGCCAGCAGGACGACAGGACTTAACCCCTCTTCCGGAAACACCATATATTTT. Amino acid sequence: CASRTTGLNPSSGNTIYF. This chain uses TRBV21-1 with TRBJ1-3; the table's D call TRBD1 went unverified against the DNA. TRBV21-1 is deemed a pseudogene. CDR3 length: 18 residues.